Below, 9 T cell receptor beta chains from the same sample are listed, as sequenced in a study of CD8 T cells in ankylosing spondylitis. One entry per CDR3 protein results from TCRdb running MiXCR on the 5' RACE reads. The table has around 150,000 distinct CDR3 sequences, around a third seen once; the top ten hold 4.5% to 6%. Sequencing was done on a sample of synovial fluid, either unsorted or a sorted T cell fraction (not recorded which). Source of these receptors: a male donor with ankylosing spondylitis.

This clonotype appeared many times. The J gene is TRBJ2-3, the V gene TRBV7-2; D remains unclear. V was trimmed by 7 bases and J by 2 bases, leaving 10 bases between them. The CDR3 sequence is 13 residues long. Per germline, CDR1 SGHTA and CDR2 FQGNSA. CDR3: CASTDRNTDTQYF. The CDR3, as DNA: TGTGCCAGCACCGACCGGAACACAGATACGCAGTATTTT. The whole variable domain, remainder taken from reference TRBV7-2 and TRBJ2-3, is GAGVSQSPSNKVTEKGKDVELRCDPISGHTALYWYRQSLGQGLEFLIYFQGNSAPDKSGLPSDRFSAERTGGSVSTLTIQRTQQEDSAVYLCASTDRNTDTQYFGPGTRLTVL.

This clonotype came up a few times. The genes are TRBV28 and TRBJ1-5, with D possibly being TRBD1 (6 bases). The germline gives CDR1 MDHEN, CDR2 SYDVKM. The V and J ends lost 3 bases and 1 base respectively, with 13 bases between them. The CDR3 sequence is 16 residues long. CDR3 bases: TGTGCCAGCAGTTTTCTTTGGGGACAAAGCAATCAGCCCCAGCATTTT. It translates to CASSFLWGQSNQPQHF.

The V call is TRBV12-3 or TRBV12-4, the J call TRBJ2-6; D uncertain. CDR3 length equals 15 residues. V dropped 3 bases and J dropped 2 bases, with 8 bases sitting between them. The CDR3 bases are TGTGCCAGCAGTTTTCCTGGGGCTGGGGCCAACGTCCTGACTTTC. Encoded protein: CASSFPGAGANVLTF.

This chain's CDR3 is CASSYGVGRFNEQFF. The CDR3 region has the DNA TGTGCCAGCAGTTACGGAGTCGGAAGGTTCAATGAGCAGTTCTTC. J is TRBJ2-1 and V is TRBV6-2 or TRBV6-3; unclear D gene. The CDR3 sequence is 15 residues long. Germline loops: CDR1 MNHEY, CDR2 SVGEGT. V lost 2 bases and J lost 6, with 14 bases in between.

This clonotype appeared a few times. The rearrangement uses TRBV20-1 and TRBJ1-4; D might be TRBD1 (5 bases). CDR3 length: 17 residues. V lost 0 bases, J lost 4 bases, and 18 bases lay in between. Germline V gene data show CDR1 as DFQATT and CDR2 as SNEGSKA (reference sequence). The CDR3, as DNA: TGCAGTGCTAGAGATTGGGGACGGGGAAGTTTTAATGAAAAACTGTTTTTT. Translation gives CSARDWGRGSFNEKLFF.

The gene calls are TRBV6-1 and TRBJ2-1; unclear D gene. The CDR3 is made up of 13 amino acids. Germline CDR1 and CDR2: MNHNS and SASEGT. V lost 6 bases to trimming and J lost 10 bases, with 16 bases between them. CDR3 coding DNA: TGTGCCAGCAGCCGGGCAGAGAGACGGGAGCAGTTCTTC. Translated: CASSRAERREQFF.

The chain carries TRBV12-3 or TRBV12-4 and TRBJ1-1; D not certain. There are 12 residues in the CDR3. V lost 8 bases and J 4 bases, leaving 11 bases between the germline ends. The CDR3 reads CASGSGGTEAFF. CDR3 in DNA: TGTGCCAGCGGAAGTGGCGGCACTGAAGCTTTCTTT.

This clonotype was picked up a small number of times. The chain is built from TRBV19 and TRBJ2-7; no clear D gene. Germline V CDR1 and CDR2: LNHDA, SQIVND (reference sequence). The CDR3 is 12 residues long. V was trimmed by 10 bases and J by 1 base, leaving 11 bases between them. CDR3 nucleotides: TGTGCCACAGGAACAGCTTCCTACGAGCAGTACTTC. Translation: CATGTASYEQYF.

The V and J genes are TRBV2 and TRBJ2-7; no reliable D call. This CDR3 is 15 amino acids long. The V and J ends lost 6 bases and 0 bases respectively, with 15 bases between them. CDR1 is SNHLY and CDR2 is FYNNEI in the germline V gene. CDR3 nucleotides: TGTGCCAGCAGCAGCCGCGGTGAGAGCTCCTACGAGCAGTACTTC. Its translation is CASSSRGESSYEQYF.